The 20 T cell receptor beta chains reported below all come from one sample, sequenced in a study of CD4+ T cells in melanoma. The assay was immunoSEQ multiplex PCR, and TCRdb's table has in-frame clones only and misses some. The sample contains approximately 19,000 clones, around 78% of which appear only once. These receptors all come from a human donor with melanoma.

The rearrangement joins TRBV10-2 to TRBJ1-2; TRBD1 might be the D (5 bases). The V end lost 2 bases, the J end lost 3 bases, and 10 bases lay between the germline ends. The CDR3 has 14 amino acids. The germline V gene has CDR1 WSHSY and CDR2 SAAADI. CDR3 amino acids: CASSERLGDYGYTF. CDR3 DNA sequence: TGCGCCAGCAGTGAGAGGCTAGGGGACTATGGCTACACCTTC.

CDR3 sequence reads: CASSLYGQGTADTQYF. CDR3 DNA sequence: TGCGCCAGCAGCTTGTATGGACAGGGTACGGCAGATACGCAGTATTTT. The chain employs TRBV5-1 and TRBJ2-3; TRBD1 aligns across 8 bases. V was pared by 1 base and J by 4 bases, with 8 bases of the junction left unmatched. This CDR3 is 16 amino acids long. The germline V gene has CDR1 SGHRS and CDR2 YFSETQ.

The V gene is TRBV7-9, the J gene TRBJ2-3; D remains ambiguous. CDR3 length: 12 residues. With 3 bases removed from V and 4 bases from J, the gap between germline ends came to 5 bases. Germline V gives CDR1 SEHNR, CDR2 FQNEAQ (reference sequence). CDR3 sequence (DNA): TGTGCCAGCAGCTTTACTGCAGATACGCAGTATTTT. It specifies CASSFTADTQYF.

The chain combines TRBV11-2 with TRBJ1-1, with D hard to call. The CDR3 is made up of 16 amino acids. Germline CDR1 SGHAT, CDR2 FQNNGV. Trimming removed 5 bases at V and 2 bases at J, with 18 bases between. In DNA, the CDR3 is TGTGCCAGCAGCCAGCCTACACCGACACTTAACACTGAAGCTTTCTTT. Translated: CASSQPTPTLNTEAFF.

V usage is TRBV30 and J usage is TRBJ1-1; D is ambiguous. Germline V gives CDR1 GTSNPN, CDR2 SVGIG (reference sequence). Trimming pared 3 bases from V and 10 bases from J, leaving 18 bases between. The CDR3 has 13 amino acids. The CDR3 DNA sequence: TGTGCCTGGAGGAGAGGAGGCTGGGCTGGAGCTTTCTTT. The encoded protein is CAWRRGGWAGAFF.

V and J are TRBV6-5 and TRBJ2-2; D gene uncertain. V was shortened by 6 bases and J by 5 bases, with 10 bases between the two germline ends. This CDR3 region has 13 residues. Germline V lookup: CDR1 MNHEY, CDR2 SVGAGI. The CDR3 loop is CASRYVLTGELFF. Here the CDR3 DNA reads TGTGCCAGCAGATACGTTTTAACCGGGGAGCTGTTTTTT.

This chain uses TRBV5-1 with TRBJ1-1; D is perhaps TRBD1 (5 bases). This CDR3 is built from 17 residues. V was pared by 0 bases and J by 1 base, with 16 bases between. The germline V gene has CDR1 SGHRS and CDR2 YFSETQ. The CDR3 DNA is TGCGCCAGCAGCTTGGCCCGGGGGGGTCGGACGAACACTGAAGCTTTCTTT. The encoded protein is CASSLARGGRTNTEAFF.

The chain recombines TRBV19 with TRBJ1-2, with 8 nucleotides matching TRBD1. Germline CDR1 reads LNHDA; CDR2 reads SQIVND (reference sequence). This CDR3 is 17 amino acids long. V shed 6 bases and J 4 bases; nucleotides not matched to a gene: 16. The CDR3 is CASRSIRDRRWPYGYTF. CDR3 DNA: TGTGCCAGTAGGTCTATTAGGGACAGGAGGTGGCCCTATGGCTACACCTTC.

The rearrangement joins TRBV29-1 to TRBJ2-7; 10 bases match TRBD2. The length of the CDR3 is 16 residues. CDR1 and CDR2 from the germline V gene are SQVTM and ANQGSEA. Trimming removed 0 bases from V and 6 bases from J; junction bases left unmatched: 11. The CDR3, as DNA: TGCAGCGTTGAAGACCCACTAGCGGGGCTGAGAGGCGAGCAGTACTTC. Its translation: CSVEDPLAGLRGEQYF.

The chain carries TRBV5-8 and TRBJ1-2; no reliable D call. The CDR3 length is 14 residues. Germline values: CDR1 SGHTS, CDR2 YDEGEE. The V end was cut by 3 bases, the J end by 1 base, with 10 bases between. CDR3 in amino acids: CASSYGILNYGYTF. CDR3 nucleotide sequence: TGTGCCAGCAGCTACGGGATTCTTAACTATGGCTACACCTTC.

V and J are TRBV19 and TRBJ2-7; TRBD1 agrees at 9 bases. The CDR3 runs to 15 residues. Trimming took 5 bases from V and 1 from J; bases not matched to a gene: 6. The germline V gene has CDR1 LNHDA and CDR2 SQIVND (reference sequence). Here the CDR3 DNA reads TGTGCCAGTAGTCTCACCGGGACAGGGTCCTACGAGCAGTACTTC. It codes for CASSLTGTGSYEQYF.

The chain recombines TRBV2 with TRBJ2-3; D is perhaps TRBD2 (5 bases). The germline gives CDR1 SNHLY, CDR2 FYNNEI. This CDR3 spans 15 amino acids. V dropped 4 bases and J dropped 5 bases, with 16 bases sitting between them. CDR3 amino acids: CASSAQLESGDTQYF. As DNA, the CDR3 is TGTGCCAGCAGTGCCCAACTAGAGTCTGGAGATACGCAGTATTTT.

The chain uses TRBV11-2 and TRBJ1-1; possible D gene TRBD1, 6 bases. The germline CDR1 and CDR2 sequences are SGHAT and FQNNGV. The germline V and J ends were trimmed by 5 bases and 6 bases, with 13 bases remaining between them. The CDR3 is made up of 13 amino acids. The CDR3 loop reads CASSAKQGPEAFF. As DNA, the CDR3 is TGTGCCAGCAGCGCAAAACAGGGCCCTGAAGCTTTCTTT. The variable domain in full, completed from reference TRBV11-2 and TRBJ1-1, reads EAGVAQSPRYKIIEKRQSVAFWCNPISGHATLYWYQQILGQGPKLLIQFQNNGVVDDSQLPKDRFSAERLKGVDSTLKIQPAKLEDSAVYLCASSAKQGPEAFFGQGTRLTVV.

This clone has more than one count but fewer than ten. The chain joins TRBV2 to TRBJ2-4; 8 nucleotides align to TRBD2. This CDR3 is built from 12 residues. Trimming removed 6 bases from V and 16 bases from J; junction bases left unmatched: 11. CDR1 SNHLY and CDR2 FYNNEI come from the germline V gene. The CDR3: CASSSGGGYPYF. In DNA form, the CDR3 reads TGTGCCAGCAGCTCCGGGGGGGGGTATCCCTACTTC.

The chain combines TRBV6-6 with TRBJ2-5; D possibly corresponds to TRBD1 (6 bases). The J call is uncertain, as TRBJ2-7 better fits the DNA end. In germline, CDR1 is MNHNY, CDR2 SVGAGI (reference sequence). This CDR3 spans 15 amino acids. The CDR3: CASSYSDTGPYEQYF. CDR3 bases: TGTGCCAGCAGTTACTCGGATACAGGGCCCTACGAGCAGTACTTC.

The V call is TRBV7-8, the J call TRBJ1-2, with D hard to call. The CDR3 is 13 residues long. V lost 5 bases and J 4 bases, leaving 11 bases between the germline ends. Germline loops: CDR1 SGHVS, CDR2 FQNEAQ. The CDR3, as DNA: TGTGCCAGCAGCCAGCCTCGCGTCTATGGCTACACCTTC. It yields the protein CASSQPRVYGYTF.

By frequency in the sample, this clone is medium-sized. The chain uses TRBV5-1 and TRBJ2-1; a possible D gene is TRBD2 (7 bases). The germline CDR1 and CDR2 sequences are SGHRS and YFSETQ. The CDR3 is 15 amino acids. Trimming cost V 0 bases and J 7 bases, with 14 bases left between them. As DNA, the CDR3 is TGCGCCAGCAGCTTGGCCGGAGGGGGGGCGAATGAGCAGTTCTTC. Protein product: CASSLAGGGANEQFF.

The V and J genes are TRBV7-2 and TRBJ1-1; D is undetermined. The CDR3 spans 15 residues. The V end lost 1 base, the J end lost 0 bases, and 9 bases lay between the germline ends. Germline V gene sequence: CDR1 SGHTA, CDR2 FQGNSA. The CDR3 is CASSLGLQLNTEAFF. The CDR3 DNA follows: TGTGCCAGCAGCTTAGGGCTACAGTTGAACACTGAAGCTTTCTTT.

This clone qualifies as medium-sized. The J gene is TRBJ1-2, the V gene TRBV7-9; the D gene is possibly TRBD1 (5 bases). The CDR3 sequence is 14 residues long. Trimming removed 4 bases at V and 6 bases at J, with 15 bases between. Germline loops: CDR1 SEHNR, CDR2 FQNEAQ (reference sequence). CDR3 loop: CASSSTGTENGYTF. CDR3 coding DNA: TGTGCCAGCAGCTCTACCGGGACGGAAAATGGCTACACCTTC.

This clone was detected only once. This chain uses TRBV27 with TRBJ2-7; no reliable D call. V lost 1 base to trimming and J lost 6 bases, with 10 bases between them. The germline V gene has CDR1 MNHEY and CDR2 SMNVEV (reference sequence). The CDR3 is 13 residues long. DNA for the CDR3: TGTGCCAGCAGTTTATGTACAGTTTGCGAGCAGTACTTC. It yields the protein CASSLCTVCEQYF.